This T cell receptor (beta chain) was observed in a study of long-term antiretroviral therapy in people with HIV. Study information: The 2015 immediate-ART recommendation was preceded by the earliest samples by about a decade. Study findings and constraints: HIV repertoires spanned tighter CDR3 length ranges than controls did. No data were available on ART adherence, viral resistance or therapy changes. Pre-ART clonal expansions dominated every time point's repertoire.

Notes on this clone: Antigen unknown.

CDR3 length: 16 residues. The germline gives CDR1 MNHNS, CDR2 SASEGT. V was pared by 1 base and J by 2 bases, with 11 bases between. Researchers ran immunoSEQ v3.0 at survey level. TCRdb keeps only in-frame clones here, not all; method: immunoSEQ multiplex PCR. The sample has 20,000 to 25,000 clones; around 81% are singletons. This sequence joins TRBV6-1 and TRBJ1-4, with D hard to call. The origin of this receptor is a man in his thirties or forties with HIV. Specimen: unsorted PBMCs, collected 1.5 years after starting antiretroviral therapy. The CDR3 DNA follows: TGTGCCAGCAGTGAAGGCTGGTGGGTTACTAATGAAAAACTGTTTTTT. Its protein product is CASSEGWWVTNEKLFF.